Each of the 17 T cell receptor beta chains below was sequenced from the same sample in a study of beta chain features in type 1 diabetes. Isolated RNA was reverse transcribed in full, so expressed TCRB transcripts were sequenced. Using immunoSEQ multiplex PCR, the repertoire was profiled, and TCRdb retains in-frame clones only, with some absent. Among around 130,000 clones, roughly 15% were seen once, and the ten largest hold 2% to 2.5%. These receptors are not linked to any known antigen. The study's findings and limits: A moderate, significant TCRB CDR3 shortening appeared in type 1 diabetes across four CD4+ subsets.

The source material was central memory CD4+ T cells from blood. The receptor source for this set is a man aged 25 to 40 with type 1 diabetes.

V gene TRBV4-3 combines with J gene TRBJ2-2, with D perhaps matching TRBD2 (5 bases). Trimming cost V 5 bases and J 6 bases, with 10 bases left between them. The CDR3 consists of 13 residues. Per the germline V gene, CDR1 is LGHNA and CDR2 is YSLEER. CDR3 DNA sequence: TGCGCCAGCAGCTACAATAGCGCCGGGGAGCTGTTTTTT. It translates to CASSYNSAGELFF.

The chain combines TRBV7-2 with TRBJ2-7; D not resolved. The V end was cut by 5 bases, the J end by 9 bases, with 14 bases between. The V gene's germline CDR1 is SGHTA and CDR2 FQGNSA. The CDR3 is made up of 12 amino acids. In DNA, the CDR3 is TGTGCCAGCAGCCCGGTAGGGAAGAGGCAGTACTTC. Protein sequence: CASSPVGKRQYF.

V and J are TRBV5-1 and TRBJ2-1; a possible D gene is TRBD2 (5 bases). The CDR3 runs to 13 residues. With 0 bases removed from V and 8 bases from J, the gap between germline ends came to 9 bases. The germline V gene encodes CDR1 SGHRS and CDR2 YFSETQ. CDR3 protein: CASSLGLIDEQFF. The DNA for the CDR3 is TGCGCCAGCAGCTTGGGACTAATAGATGAGCAGTTCTTC.

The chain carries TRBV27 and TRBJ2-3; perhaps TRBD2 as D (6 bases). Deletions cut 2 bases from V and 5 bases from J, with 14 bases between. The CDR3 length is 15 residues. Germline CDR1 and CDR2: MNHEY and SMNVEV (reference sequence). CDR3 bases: TGTGCCAGCAGTTTACGGCAACTCGGGAGAGATACGCAGTATTTT. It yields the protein CASSLRQLGRDTQYF.

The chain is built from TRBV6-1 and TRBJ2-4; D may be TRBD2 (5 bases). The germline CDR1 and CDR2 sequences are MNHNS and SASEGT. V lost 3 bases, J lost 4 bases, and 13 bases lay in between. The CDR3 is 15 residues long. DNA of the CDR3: TGTGCCAGCAGTGACCCCTCCTCGGGGAAAAACATTCAGTACTTC. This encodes CASSDPSSGKNIQYF.

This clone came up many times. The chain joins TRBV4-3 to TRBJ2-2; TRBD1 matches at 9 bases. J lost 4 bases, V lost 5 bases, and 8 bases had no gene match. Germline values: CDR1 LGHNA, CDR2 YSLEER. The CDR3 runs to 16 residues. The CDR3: CASSDLTGGGTGELFF. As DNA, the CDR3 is TGCGCCAGCAGCGACCTGACAGGGGGTGGCACCGGGGAGCTGTTTTTT.

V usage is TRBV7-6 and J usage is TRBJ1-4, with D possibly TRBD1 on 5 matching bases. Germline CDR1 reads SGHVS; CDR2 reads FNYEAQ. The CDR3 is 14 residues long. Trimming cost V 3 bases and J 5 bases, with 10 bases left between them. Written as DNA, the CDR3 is TGTGCCAGCAGCTTGACAGCGTTCAATGAAAAACTGTTTTTT. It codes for CASSLTAFNEKLFF.

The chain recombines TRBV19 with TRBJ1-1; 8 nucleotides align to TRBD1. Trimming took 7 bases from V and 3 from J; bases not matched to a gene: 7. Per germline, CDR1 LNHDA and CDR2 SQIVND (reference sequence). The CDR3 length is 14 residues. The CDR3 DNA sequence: TGTGCCAGTACCCCACAGGGGGATGACACTGAAGCTTTCTTT. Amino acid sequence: CASTPQGDDTEAFF.

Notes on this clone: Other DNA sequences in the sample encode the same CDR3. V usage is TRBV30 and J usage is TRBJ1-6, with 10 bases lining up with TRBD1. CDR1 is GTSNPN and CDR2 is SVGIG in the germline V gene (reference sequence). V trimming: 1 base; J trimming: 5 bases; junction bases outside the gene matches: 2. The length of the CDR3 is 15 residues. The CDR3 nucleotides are TGTGCCTGGAGTGGGACAGGGGGAAATAATTCACCCCTCCACTTT. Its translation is CAWSGTGGNNSPLHF.

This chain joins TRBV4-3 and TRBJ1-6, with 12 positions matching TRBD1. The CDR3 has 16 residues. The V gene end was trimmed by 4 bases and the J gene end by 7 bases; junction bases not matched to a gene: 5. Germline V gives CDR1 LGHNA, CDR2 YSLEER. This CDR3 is CASSLGQGAGNSPLHF. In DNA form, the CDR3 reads TGCGCCAGCAGCCTGGGACAGGGGGCGGGAAATTCACCCCTCCACTTT.

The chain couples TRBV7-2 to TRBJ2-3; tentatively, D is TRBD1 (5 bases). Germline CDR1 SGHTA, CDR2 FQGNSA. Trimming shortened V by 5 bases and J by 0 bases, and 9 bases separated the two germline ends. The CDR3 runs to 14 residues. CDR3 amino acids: CASSVRGSTDTQYF. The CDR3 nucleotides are TGTGCCAGCAGCGTTAGGGGTAGCACAGATACGCAGTATTTT.

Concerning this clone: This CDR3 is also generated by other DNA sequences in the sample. CDR3 bases: TGTGCCAGCAGTTTACCGCAGGGAAGCAATCAGCCCCAGCATTTT. It codes for CASSLPQGSNQPQHF. V gene TRBV28 combines with J gene TRBJ1-5; possibly TRBD1 for D (5 bases). The germline V gene encodes CDR1 MDHEN and CDR2 SYDVKM. V shed 2 bases and J shed 1 base, with 9 bases lying between them. The length of the CDR3 is 15 residues.

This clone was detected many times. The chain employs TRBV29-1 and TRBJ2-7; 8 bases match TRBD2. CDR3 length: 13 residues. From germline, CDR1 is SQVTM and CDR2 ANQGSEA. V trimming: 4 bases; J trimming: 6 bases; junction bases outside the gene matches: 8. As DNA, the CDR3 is TGCAGCGTTGCCCAAAGCGGGGGTCGCGAGCAGTACTTC. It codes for CSVAQSGGREQYF.

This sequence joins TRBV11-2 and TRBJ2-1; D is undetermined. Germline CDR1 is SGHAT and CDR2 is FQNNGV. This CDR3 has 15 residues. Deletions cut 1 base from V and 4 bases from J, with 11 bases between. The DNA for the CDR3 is TGTGCCAGCAGCTTAGTTGACCCGAATTACAATGAGCAGTTCTTC. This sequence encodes CASSLVDPNYNEQFF.

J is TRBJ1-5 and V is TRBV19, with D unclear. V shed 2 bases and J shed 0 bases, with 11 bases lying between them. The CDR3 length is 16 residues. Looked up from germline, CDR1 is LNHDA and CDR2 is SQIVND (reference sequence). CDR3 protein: CASSILRQHSNQPQHF. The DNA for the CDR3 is TGTGCCAGTAGTATACTCCGACAACATAGCAATCAGCCCCAGCATTTT.

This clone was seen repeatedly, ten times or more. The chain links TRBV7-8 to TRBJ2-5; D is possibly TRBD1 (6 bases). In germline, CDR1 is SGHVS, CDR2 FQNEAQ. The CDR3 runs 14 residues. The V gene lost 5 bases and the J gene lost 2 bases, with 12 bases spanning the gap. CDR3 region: CASSEQGRQETQYF. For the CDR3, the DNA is TGTGCCAGCAGCGAGCAGGGGCGGCAAGAGACCCAGTACTTC.

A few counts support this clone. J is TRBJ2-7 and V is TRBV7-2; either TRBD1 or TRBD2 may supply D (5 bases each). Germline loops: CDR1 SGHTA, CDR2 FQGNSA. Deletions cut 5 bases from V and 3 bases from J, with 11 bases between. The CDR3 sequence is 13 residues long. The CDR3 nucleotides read TGTGCCAGCAGCCTGGGGGTAGGCTACGAGCAGTACTTC. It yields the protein CASSLGVGYEQYF.